The T cell receptor beta chain under discussion was sequenced for a study of PD-1 blockade in classical Hodgkin lymphoma. A word on this clone: What it recognizes is unknown.

The time point is: cycle 4 day 1 (C4D1), after less than 7 weeks of nivolumab. All patients relapsed after autologous stem cell transplantation, and brentuximab vedotin exposure varied. Sequencing was performed with immunoSEQ multiplex PCR; in TCRdb, only in-frame clones are kept and a portion is missing. Of 35,000 to 50,000 clones in the sample, around three fifths are singletons; the top ten hold 3.1%. Whole-study findings and limits: Patients starting nivolumab less than 1 year after ASCT had lower diversity and were excluded from later analyses. Patients newly diagnosed and complete responders had comparable baseline diversity. Diminished baseline TCR diversity has been reported in newly diagnosed patients relative to healthy donors.

There are 15 residues in the CDR3. V gave up 2 bases and J gave up 4 bases; unmatched junction bases: 8. Germline loops: CDR1 GTSNPN, CDR2 SVGIG (reference sequence). This receptor was identified in a human donor with classical Hodgkin lymphoma. The chain has TRBV30 and TRBJ2-5; TRBD2 agrees at 9 bases. The sequencing here drew on peripheral blood mononuclear cells (PBMCs), taken before the fourth cycle of nivolumab. CDR3 loop: CAWSPSGNVGETQYF. The CDR3, as DNA: TGTGCCTGGAGTCCTAGCGGGAATGTAGGAGAGACCCAGTACTTC. Combining the CDR3 with reference TRBV30 and TRBJ2-5 gives the whole variable domain SQTIHQWPATLVQPVGSPLSLECTVEGTSNPNLYWYRQAAGRGLQLLFYSVGIGQISSEVPQNLSASRPQDRQFILSSKKLLLSDSGFYLCAWSPSGNVGETQYFGPGTRLLVL.